This T cell receptor beta chain was sequenced in a study of blood T cell repertoires in COVID-19. On the study more broadly: The United States, Italy and Spain provided the acute and convalescent COVID-19 samples. T cells, B-cell-depleted T cells, or PBMCs provided the cDNA or gDNA that served as material.

Study processing details: Reference gene primer amplification gave nucleated cell count estimates. The repertoire was sequenced with immunoSEQ multiplex PCR; TCRdb's copy has only in-frame clones and lacks some. The V and J calls and the clone size are those of that table, but D and trimming were determined from the DNA. The top ten clones hold 15% to 20% of a sample with fewer than 30,000 clones, approximately 84% of them seen once. The CDR3 runs to 13 residues. Germline V CDR1 and CDR2: SEHNR, FQNEAQ (reference sequence). Trimming cost V 5 bases and J 6 bases, with 14 bases left between them. The V call is TRBV7-9, the J call TRBJ2-7, with D possibly matching TRBD1 (5 bases). Specimen: peripheral blood. The TCR originated in a man aged 65-85 years with active COVID-19. The CDR3 sequence is CASSQGQSAEQYF. The CDR3, as DNA: TGTGCCAGCAGCCAGGGCCAAAGCGCCGAGCAGTACTTC.